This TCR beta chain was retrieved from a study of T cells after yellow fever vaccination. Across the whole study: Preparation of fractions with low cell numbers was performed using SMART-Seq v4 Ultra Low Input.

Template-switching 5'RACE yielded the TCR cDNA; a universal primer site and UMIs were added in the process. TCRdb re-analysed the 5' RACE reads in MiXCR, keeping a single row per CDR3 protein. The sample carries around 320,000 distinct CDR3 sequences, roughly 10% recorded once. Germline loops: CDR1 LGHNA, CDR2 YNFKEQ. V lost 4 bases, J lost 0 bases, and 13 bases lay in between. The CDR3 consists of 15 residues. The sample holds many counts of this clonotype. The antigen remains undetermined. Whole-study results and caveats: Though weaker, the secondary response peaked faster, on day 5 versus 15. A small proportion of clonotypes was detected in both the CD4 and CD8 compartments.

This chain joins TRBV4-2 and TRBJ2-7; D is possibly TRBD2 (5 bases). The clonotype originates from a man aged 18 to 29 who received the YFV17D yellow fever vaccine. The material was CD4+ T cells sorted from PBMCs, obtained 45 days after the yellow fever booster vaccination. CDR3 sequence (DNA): TGTGCCAGCAGCCCTAGCTTAATGTCCTCCTACGAGCAGTACTTC. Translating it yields CASSPSLMSSYEQYF.